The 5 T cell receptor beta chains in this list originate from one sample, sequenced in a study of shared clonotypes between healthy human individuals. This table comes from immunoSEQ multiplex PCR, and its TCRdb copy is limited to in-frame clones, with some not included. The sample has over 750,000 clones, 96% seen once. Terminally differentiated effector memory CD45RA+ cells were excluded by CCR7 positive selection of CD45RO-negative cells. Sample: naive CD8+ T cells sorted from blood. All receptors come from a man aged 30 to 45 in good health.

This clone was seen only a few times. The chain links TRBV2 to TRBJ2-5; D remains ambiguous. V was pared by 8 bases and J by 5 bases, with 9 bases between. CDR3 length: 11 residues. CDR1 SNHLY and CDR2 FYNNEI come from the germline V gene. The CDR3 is CASDNAETQYF. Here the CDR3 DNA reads TGTGCCAGCGATAATGCGGAGACCCAGTACTTC.

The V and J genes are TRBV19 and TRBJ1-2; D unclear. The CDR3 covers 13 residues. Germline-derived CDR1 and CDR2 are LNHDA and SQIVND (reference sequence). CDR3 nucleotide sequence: TGTGCTTCGGAGAAGGGCTTGTACTATGGCTACACCTTC. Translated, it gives CASEKGLYYGYTF. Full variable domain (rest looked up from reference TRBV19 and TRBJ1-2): DGGITQSPKYLFRKEGQNVTLSCEQNLNHDAMYWYRQDPGQGLRLIYYSQIVNDFQKGDIAEGYSVSREKKESFPLTVTSAQKNPTAFYLCASEKGLYYGYTFGSGTRLTVV.

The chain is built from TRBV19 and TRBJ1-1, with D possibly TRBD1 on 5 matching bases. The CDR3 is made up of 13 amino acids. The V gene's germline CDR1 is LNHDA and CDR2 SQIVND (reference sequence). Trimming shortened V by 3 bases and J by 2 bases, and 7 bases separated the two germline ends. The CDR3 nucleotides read TGTGCCAGTAGTATCCGGGACAACACTGAAGCTTTCTTT. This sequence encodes CASSIRDNTEAFF.

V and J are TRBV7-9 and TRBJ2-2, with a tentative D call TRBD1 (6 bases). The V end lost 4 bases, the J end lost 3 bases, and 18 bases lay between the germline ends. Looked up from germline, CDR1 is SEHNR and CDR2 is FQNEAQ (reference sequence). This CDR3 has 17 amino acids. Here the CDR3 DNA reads TGTGCCAGCAGCTCACAAACAGGGCCGGGGTACACCGGGGAGCTGTTTTTT. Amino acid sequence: CASSSQTGPGYTGELFF.

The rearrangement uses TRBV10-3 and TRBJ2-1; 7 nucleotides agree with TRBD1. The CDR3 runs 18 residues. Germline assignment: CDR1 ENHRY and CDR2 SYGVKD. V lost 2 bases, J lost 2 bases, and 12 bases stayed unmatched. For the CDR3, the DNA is TGTGCCATCAGTGAGCCAAACCTGGACAGGACCCCCTACAATGAGCAGTTCTTC. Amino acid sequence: CAISEPNLDRTPYNEQFF.